This T cell receptor (beta chain) was sequenced for a study of T-cell memory formation after mild COVID-19. The study, taken as a whole, reports: Second-wave clones reaching peak frequency on day 37 lacked confirmed SARS-CoV-2 specificity.

TCRdb reprocessed the 5' RACE reads via MiXCR and lists one record per CDR3 protein. The table lists about 320,000 distinct CDR3 sequences, around an eighth of them singletons, with 20% to 25% in the top ten. The V and J ends lost 5 bases and 5 bases respectively, with 18 bases between them. The CDR3 totals 16 residues. Germline CDR1 reads SEHNR; CDR2 reads FQNEAQ (reference sequence). Concerning this clonotype: The antigen is not known.

Specimen: PBMCs or a T cell subset sorted from them (not recorded which). The origin of this receptor is a man younger than 35 who had mild COVID-19 (a few samples of this study predate the infection). Cell type and time point are not known. The chain combines TRBV7-9 with TRBJ2-2; D is perhaps TRBD1 (7 bases). CDR3 sequence reads: CASSPPGPGGTGELFF. CDR3 nucleotides: TGTGCCAGCAGCCCGCCGGGACCAGGGGGGACCGGGGAGCTGTTTTTT.